These 5 T cell receptor beta chains share one sample of origin, sequenced in a study of shared clonotypes between healthy human individuals. The assay was immunoSEQ multiplex PCR, and TCRdb's table has in-frame clones only and misses some. The sample lists a few million clones, 90% to 96% occurring once. Material for sequencing was naive CD4+ T cells sorted from blood. Subset of the sample: CD45RA+ positively selected. The receptors were sampled from a man between 18 and 29 years old in good health.

J is TRBJ1-6 and V is TRBV9, with D hard to call. This CDR3 has 13 residues. Trimming removed 2 bases at V and 8 bases at J, with 8 bases between. Germline values: CDR1 SGDLS, CDR2 YYNGEE. CDR3 DNA: TGTGCCAGCAGCGTTTTAGTGGATTCACCCCTCCACTTT. The encoded protein is CASSVLVDSPLHF.

In its sample, this clone was seen a few times. This sample includes further DNA sequences coding for the same CDR3. The chain couples TRBV28 to TRBJ1-2; tentatively, D is TRBD1 (5 bases). The V end lost 2 bases, the J end lost 4 bases, and 8 bases lay between the germline ends. Germline CDR1 MDHEN, CDR2 SYDVKM. The CDR3 consists of 13 residues. The DNA of the CDR3 is TGTGCCAGCAGTTTAAAGGGGCTCTATGGCTACACCTTC. Its protein is CASSLKGLYGYTF.

The chain uses TRBV11-2 and TRBJ1-1, with TRBD1 identical over 8 bases. CDR3 length equals 13 residues. The trim removed 5 bases at V and 6 bases at J, leaving 5 bases unmatched. Germline V gives CDR1 SGHAT, CDR2 FQNNGV. CDR3 bases: TGTGCCAGCAGCCAACAACAGGGGGCTGAAGCTTTCTTT. It is translated as CASSQQQGAEAFF. The full variable domain, with the rest looked up from reference TRBV11-2 and TRBJ1-1, is EAGVAQSPRYKIIEKRQSVAFWCNPISGHATLYWYQQILGQGPKLLIQFQNNGVVDDSQLPKDRFSAERLKGVDSTLKIQPAKLEDSAVYLCASSQQQGAEAFFGQGTRLTVV.

This sequence joins TRBV19 and TRBJ2-3; the D gene is possibly TRBD1 (6 bases). The germline gives CDR1 LNHDA, CDR2 SQIVND (reference sequence). The CDR3 runs to 13 residues. Trimming removed 4 bases at V and 6 bases at J, with 11 bases between. For the CDR3, the DNA is TGTGCCAGTAGTAACATGAGGGGGGATACGCAGTATTTT. This encodes CASSNMRGDTQYF. Full variable domain (remainder filled in from reference TRBV19 and TRBJ2-3): DGGITQSPKYLFRKEGQNVTLSCEQNLNHDAMYWYRQDPGQGLRLIYYSQIVNDFQKGDIAEGYSVSREKKESFPLTVTSAQKNPTAFYLCASSNMRGDTQYFGPGTRLTVL.

The chain joins TRBV4-3 to TRBJ2-7; no clear D. The V and J ends lost 0 bases and 2 bases respectively, with 11 bases between them. CDR3 size: 15 residues. Germline V lookup: CDR1 LGHNA, CDR2 YSLEER. The CDR3 DNA reads as TGCGCCAGCAGCCAAGAGCACACCTACGCCTACGAGCAGTACTTC. Protein: CASSQEHTYAYEQYF.